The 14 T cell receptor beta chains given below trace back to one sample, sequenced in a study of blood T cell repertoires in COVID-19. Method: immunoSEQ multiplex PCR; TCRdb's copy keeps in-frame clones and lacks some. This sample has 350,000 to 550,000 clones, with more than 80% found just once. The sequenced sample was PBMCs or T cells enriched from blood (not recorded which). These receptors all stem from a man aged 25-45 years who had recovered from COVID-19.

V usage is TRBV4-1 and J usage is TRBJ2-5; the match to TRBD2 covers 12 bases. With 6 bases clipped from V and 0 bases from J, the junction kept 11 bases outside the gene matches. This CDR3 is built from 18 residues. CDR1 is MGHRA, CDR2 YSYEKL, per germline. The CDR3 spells CASRPRTSGTGYQETQYF. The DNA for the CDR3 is TGCGCCAGCAGACCCCGGACTAGCGGGACCGGGTACCAAGAGACCCAGTACTTC.

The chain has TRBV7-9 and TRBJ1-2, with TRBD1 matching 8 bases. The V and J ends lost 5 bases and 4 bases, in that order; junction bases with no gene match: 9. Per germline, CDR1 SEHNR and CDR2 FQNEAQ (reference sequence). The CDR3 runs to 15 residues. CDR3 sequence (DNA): TGTGCCAGCAGCCGGCTGGACAGGGCCACCTATGGCTACACCTTC. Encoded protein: CASSRLDRATYGYTF.

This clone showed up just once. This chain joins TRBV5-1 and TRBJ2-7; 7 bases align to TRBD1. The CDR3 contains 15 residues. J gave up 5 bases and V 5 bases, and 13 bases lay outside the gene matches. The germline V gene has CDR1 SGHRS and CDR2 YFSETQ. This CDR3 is CASRPPGTDVHEQYF. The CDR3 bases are TGCGCCAGCAGACCTCCGGGGACAGACGTGCACGAGCAGTACTTC.

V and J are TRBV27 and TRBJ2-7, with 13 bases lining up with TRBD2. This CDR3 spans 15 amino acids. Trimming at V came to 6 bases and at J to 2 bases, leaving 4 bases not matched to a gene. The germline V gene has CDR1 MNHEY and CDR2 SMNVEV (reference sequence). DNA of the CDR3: TGTGCCAGCAGACCCGGACTAGCGGGAGCCTACGAGCAGTACTTC. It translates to CASRPGLAGAYEQYF.

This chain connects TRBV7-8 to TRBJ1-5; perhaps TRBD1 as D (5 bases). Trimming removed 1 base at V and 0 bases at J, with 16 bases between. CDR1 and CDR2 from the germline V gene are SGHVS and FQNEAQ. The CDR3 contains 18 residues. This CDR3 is CASSLVVGGPYSNQPQHF. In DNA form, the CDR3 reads TGTGCCAGCAGCTTAGTAGTGGGGGGACCCTATAGCAATCAGCCCCAGCATTTT.

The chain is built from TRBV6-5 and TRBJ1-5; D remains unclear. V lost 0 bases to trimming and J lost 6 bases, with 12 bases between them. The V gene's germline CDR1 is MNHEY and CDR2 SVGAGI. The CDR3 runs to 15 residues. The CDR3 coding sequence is TGTGCCAGCAGTTACTCAGGAGATCTTGGTCAGCCCCAGCATTTT. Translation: CASSYSGDLGQPQHF.

The CDR3 nucleotides read TGTGCCAGCAGCTTGGCGGACAGCCGCAATCAGCCCCAGCATTTT. Translating gives CASSLADSRNQPQHF. The genes are TRBV5-5 and TRBJ1-5; the D gene is possibly TRBD1 (6 bases). The V end lost 0 bases, the J end lost 2 bases, and 9 bases lay between the germline ends. Per the germline V gene, CDR1 is SGHKS and CDR2 is YYEKEE (reference sequence). The CDR3 consists of 15 residues.

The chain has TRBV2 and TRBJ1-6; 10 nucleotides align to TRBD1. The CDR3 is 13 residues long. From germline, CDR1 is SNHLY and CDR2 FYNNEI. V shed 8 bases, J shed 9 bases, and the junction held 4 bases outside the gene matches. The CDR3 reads CASSGTGASPLHF. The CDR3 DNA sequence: TGTGCCAGCTCCGGGACAGGGGCTTCACCCCTCCACTTT. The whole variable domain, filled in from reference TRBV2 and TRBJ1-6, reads EPEVTQTPSHQVTQMGQEVILRCVPISNHLYFYWYRQILGQKVEFLVSFYNNEISEKSEIFDDQFSVERPDGSNFTLKIRSTKLEDSAMYFCASSGTGASPLHFGNGTRLTVT.

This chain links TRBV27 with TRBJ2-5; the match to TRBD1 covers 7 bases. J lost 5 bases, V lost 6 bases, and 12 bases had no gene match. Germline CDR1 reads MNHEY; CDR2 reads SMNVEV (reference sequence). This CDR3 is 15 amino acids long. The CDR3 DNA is TGTGCCAGCAGCCGACTCCGGGACAGAAGGGAGACCCAGTACTTC. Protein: CASSRLRDRRETQYF.

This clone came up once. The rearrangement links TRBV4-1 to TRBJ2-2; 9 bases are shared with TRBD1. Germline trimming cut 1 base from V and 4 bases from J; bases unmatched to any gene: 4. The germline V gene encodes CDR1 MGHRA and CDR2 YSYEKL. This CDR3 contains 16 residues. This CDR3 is CASSQGQGGVTGELFF. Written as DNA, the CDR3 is TGCGCCAGCAGCCAAGGACAGGGGGGTGTCACCGGGGAGCTGTTTTTT.

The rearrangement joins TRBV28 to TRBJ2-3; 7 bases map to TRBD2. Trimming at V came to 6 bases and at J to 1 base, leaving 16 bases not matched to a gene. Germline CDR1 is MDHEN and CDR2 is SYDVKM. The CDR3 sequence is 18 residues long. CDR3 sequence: CASSPAGGTGSRTDTQYF. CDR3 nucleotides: TGTGCCAGCAGCCCCGCCGGGGGGACGGGTTCCCGCACAGATACGCAGTATTTT.

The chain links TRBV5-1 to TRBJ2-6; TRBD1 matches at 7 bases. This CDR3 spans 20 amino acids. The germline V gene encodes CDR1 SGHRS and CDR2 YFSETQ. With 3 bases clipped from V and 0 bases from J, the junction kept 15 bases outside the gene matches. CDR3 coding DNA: TGCGCCAGCAGCTCACGGAAGTATCAGGGGGTAAGCTCTGGGGCCAACGTCCTGACTTTC. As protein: CASSSRKYQGVSSGANVLTF.

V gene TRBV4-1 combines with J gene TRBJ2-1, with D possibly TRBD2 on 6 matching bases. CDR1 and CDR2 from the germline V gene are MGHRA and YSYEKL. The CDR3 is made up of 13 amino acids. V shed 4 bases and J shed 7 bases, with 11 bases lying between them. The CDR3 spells CASSRNSGNEQFF. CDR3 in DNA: TGCGCCAGCAGCCGGAATAGCGGAAATGAGCAGTTCTTC.

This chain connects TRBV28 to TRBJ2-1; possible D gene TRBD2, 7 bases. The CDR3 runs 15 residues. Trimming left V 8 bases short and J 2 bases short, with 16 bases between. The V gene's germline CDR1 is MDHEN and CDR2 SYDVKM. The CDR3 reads CASSQGGGTYNEQFF. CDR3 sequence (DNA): TGTGCCAGCTCCCAAGGGGGGGGGACCTACAATGAGCAGTTCTTC.